These 27 T cell receptor beta chains came from one sample sequenced in a study of blood T cell repertoires in COVID-19. Method: immunoSEQ multiplex PCR; TCRdb's copy keeps in-frame clones and lacks some. The repertoire includes about 170,000 clones, around four fifths of them detected once, and about 10% sits in the top ten. Sequencing was done on a sample of peripheral blood. The receptor source for this set is a woman of 80 years or more with active or convalescent COVID-19.

This chain uses TRBV19 with TRBJ2-7, with D unclear. V gave up 3 bases and J gave up 0 bases, with 15 bases separating them. Germline CDR1 is LNHDA and CDR2 is SQIVND (reference sequence). The length of the CDR3 is 16 residues. The CDR3 nucleotides are TGTGCCAGTAGTATCGGTTTCACGGCTAGCTCCTACGAGCAGTACTTC. Amino acid sequence: CASSIGFTASSYEQYF. Supplemented by reference TRBV19 and TRBJ2-7, the full variable domain reads DGGITQSPKYLFRKEGQNVTLSCEQNLNHDAMYWYRQDPGQGLRLIYYSQIVNDFQKGDIAEGYSVSREKKESFPLTVTSAQKNPTAFYLCASSIGFTASSYEQYFGPGTRLTVT.

Only a few counts were recorded for this clone. The J gene is TRBJ1-2, the V gene TRBV4-3; 10 bases line up with TRBD1. This CDR3 contains 15 residues. Germline CDR1 and CDR2: LGHNA and YSLEER. Unmatched junction bases numbered 3, after V lost 1 base and J lost 4 bases. The CDR3 sequence: CASSQGTGGFYGYTF. Written as DNA, the CDR3 is TGCGCCAGCAGCCAAGGGACAGGGGGTTTCTATGGCTACACCTTC.

This clone was found once. The chain is built from TRBV6-2 or TRBV6-3 and TRBJ1-1, with D possibly matching TRBD1 (6 bases). CDR3 size: 15 residues. The V gene's germline CDR1 is MNHEY and CDR2 SVGEGT. Trimming stripped 2 bases from V and 1 base from J, with 11 bases between. This chain's CDR3 is CASSYGRRGNTEAFF. CDR3 in DNA: TGTGCCAGCAGTTACGGTCGCAGGGGGAACACTGAAGCTTTCTTT.

In this sample, this clone turned up a few times. Compared with germline, one end of the junction differs, possibly owing to a read error. This chain uses TRBV30 with TRBJ1-1, with D unresolved. The CDR3 is 10 residues long. The V gene's germline CDR1 is GTSNPN and CDR2 SVGIG (reference sequence). The CDR3 is CAWSNTEAFF. CDR3 DNA: TGTGCCTGGAGTAACACCGAAGCTTTCTTT. The complete variable domain, with remaining parts taken from reference TRBV30 and TRBJ1-1, reads SQTIHQWPATLVQPVGSPLSLECTVEGTSNPNLYWYRQAAGRGLQLLFYSVGIGQISSEVPQNLSASRPQDRQFILSSKKLLLSDSGFYLCAWSNTEAFFGQGTRLTVV.

V gene TRBV12-5 combines with J gene TRBJ2-7, with D perhaps matching TRBD1 (6 bases). Trimming cost V 2 bases and J 6 bases, with 23 bases left between them. Germline assignment: CDR1 LGHNT and CDR2 FRNRAP. CDR3 length equals 17 residues. CDR3 sequence reads: CASGLFPGTNAGGEQYF. CDR3 nucleotide sequence: TGTGCTAGTGGTTTGTTCCCCGGGACAAATGCGGGTGGCGAGCAGTACTTC. The full variable domain, its missing parts supplied by reference TRBV12-5 and TRBJ2-7, is DARVTQTPRHKVTEMGQEVTMRCQPILGHNTVFWYRQTMMQGLELLAYFRNRAPLDDSGMPKDRFSAEMPDATLATLKIQPSEPRDSAVYFCASGLFPGTNAGGEQYFGPGTRLTVT.

The chain links TRBV30 to TRBJ1-2, with 9 bases that match TRBD1. Per germline, CDR1 GTSNPN and CDR2 SVGIG (reference sequence). The CDR3 runs to 15 residues. V was clipped by 3 bases and J by 6 bases; unmatched bases: 11. This CDR3 reads CAWRAAGTGSHGYTF. In nucleotides, the CDR3 is TGTGCCTGGAGGGCTGCCGGGACAGGGAGTCATGGCTACACCTTC.

The rearrangement joins TRBV10-3 to TRBJ1-1; D gene uncertain. CDR3 length: 11 amino acids. Germline loops: CDR1 ENHRY, CDR2 SYGVKD. V shed 5 bases and J shed 7 bases, with 8 bases lying between them. In nucleotides, the CDR3 is TGTGCCATCAGTTCTTACGGTGAAGCTTTCTTT. It codes for CAISSYGEAFF.

V usage is TRBV6-2 or TRBV6-3 and J usage is TRBJ1-5, with D unclear. The CDR3 length is 15 residues. With 2 bases removed from V and 3 bases from J, the gap between germline ends came to 11 bases. The germline V gene encodes CDR1 MNHEY and CDR2 SVGEGT. The CDR3 here is CASSYRPGFNQPQHF. The CDR3 nucleotides are TGTGCCAGCAGTTACCGTCCGGGGTTCAATCAGCCCCAGCATTTT.

This clone was picked up one time. The genes are TRBV6-1 and TRBJ2-3, with D perhaps TRBD2 (6 bases). Germline CDR1 MNHNS, CDR2 SASEGT. V was trimmed by 2 bases and J by 4 bases, leaving 10 bases between them. This CDR3 is 14 amino acids long. In DNA, the CDR3 is TGTGCCAGCAGTGAAAACCTAGCGCCAGATACGCAGTATTTT. This translates into CASSENLAPDTQYF.

The chain couples TRBV19 to TRBJ1-4; possibly TRBD1 for D (5 bases). There are 13 residues in the CDR3. Trimming removed 7 bases at V and 4 bases at J, with 10 bases between. The V gene's germline CDR1 is LNHDA and CDR2 SQIVND (reference sequence). Written as DNA, the CDR3 is TGTGCCAGTAAGAGGGACTATAATGAAAAACTGTTTTTT. Amino acid sequence: CASKRDYNEKLFF.

The chain uses TRBV19 and TRBJ2-1; a weak D match, TRBD1 (6 bases). Germline V CDR1 and CDR2: LNHDA, SQIVND (reference sequence). The V end was cut by 7 bases, the J end by 6 bases, with 19 bases between. The CDR3 length is 15 residues. As DNA, the CDR3 is TGTGCCAGTACCTTACTCTTCGGGACACCCAATGAGCAGTTCTTC. This sequence encodes CASTLLFGTPNEQFF.

The chain recombines TRBV6-1 with TRBJ1-2; D is uncertain. The CDR3 is made up of 16 amino acids. Germline-derived CDR1 and CDR2 are MNHNS and SASEGT. Trimming shortened V by 3 bases and J by 0 bases, and 14 bases separated the two germline ends. DNA for the CDR3: TGTGCCAGCAGTGACCAGGCTCGATCCGCTAACTATGGCTACACCTTC. Translated, it gives CASSDQARSANYGYTF.

This chain's CDR3 is CSANQDKGTEAFF. CDR3 in DNA: TGCAGCGCCAACCAGGACAAGGGCACTGAAGCTTTCTTT. V is TRBV29-1 and J is TRBJ1-1; TRBD1 is a possible D gene (5 bases). In germline, CDR1 is SQVTM, CDR2 ANQGSEA. CDR3 length equals 13 residues. V lost 7 bases and J lost 4, with 16 bases in between.

This rearrangement joins TRBV19 to TRBJ2-7; TRBD1 matches at 7 bases. The CDR3 sequence is 14 residues long. V dropped 5 bases and J dropped 0; count of bases not matched to a gene: 4. Germline V gene sequence: CDR1 LNHDA, CDR2 SQIVND (reference sequence). The CDR3: CASSLRQGSYEQYF. The CDR3 region has the DNA TGTGCCAGTAGTCTTCGACAGGGCTCCTACGAGCAGTACTTC.

The V gene is TRBV27, the J gene TRBJ1-4; D is uncertain. Germline assignment: CDR1 MNHEY and CDR2 SMNVEV (reference sequence). V lost 7 bases to trimming and J lost 7 bases, with 22 bases between them. The CDR3 loop spans 16 amino acids. This CDR3 is CASTYYGGGGFEKLFF. The CDR3 nucleotides read TGTGCCAGCACCTATTATGGAGGAGGAGGTTTTGAAAAACTGTTTTTT. The variable domain in full, with the rest retrieved from reference TRBV27 and TRBJ1-4, is EAQVTQNPRYLITVTGKKLTVTCSQNMNHEYMSWYRQDPGLGLRQIYYSMNVEVTDKGDVPEGYKVSRKEKRNFPLILESPSPNQTSLYFCASTYYGGGGFEKLFFGSGTQLSVL.

This clone was seen a handful of times. The gene calls are TRBV6-6 and TRBJ1-5; D is unclear. Trimming cost V 7 bases and J 4 bases, with 11 bases left between them. The CDR3 is 13 residues long. CDR1 and CDR2 (germline): MNHNY, SVGAGI (reference sequence). Written as DNA, the CDR3 is TGTGCCAGCATCACCGGGAATAATCAGCCCCAGCATTTT. This codes for CASITGNNQPQHF.

The rearrangement joins TRBV7-2 to TRBJ1-2, with TRBD1 identical over 9 bases. The CDR3 is 13 amino acids. The V gene end was trimmed by 5 bases and the J gene end by 7 bases; junction bases not matched to a gene: 5. CDR1 and CDR2 from the germline V gene are SGHTA and FQGNSA. In DNA, the CDR3 is TGTGCCAGCAGCACACGACAGGGGGGTGGCTACACCTTC. Amino acid sequence: CASSTRQGGGYTF.

The gene calls are TRBV30 and TRBJ1-1; D unresolved. V lost 0 bases and J lost 0, with 11 bases in between. Per the germline V gene, CDR1 is GTSNPN and CDR2 is SVGIG (reference sequence). This CDR3 spans 15 amino acids. CDR3 sequence (DNA): TGTGCCTGGAGTGTACTGAGGTTGGTGAACACTGAAGCTTTCTTT. This encodes CAWSVLRLVNTEAFF.

The chain has TRBV6-2 or TRBV6-3 and TRBJ2-2; a possible D gene is TRBD1 (6 bases). The CDR3 is 15 amino acids. V was clipped by 5 bases and J by 1 base, with 11 bases between them. Germline V gene data show CDR1 as MNHEY and CDR2 as SVGEGT. Here the CDR3 reads CASSRDRRNTGELFF. The CDR3, as DNA: TGTGCCAGCAGTAGAGACAGGAGGAACACCGGGGAGCTGTTTTTT.

The chain uses TRBV7-2 and TRBJ1-3; a weak D match, TRBD1 (6 bases). Trimming took off 2 bases at V and 2 bases at J, with 13 bases between the two ends. This CDR3 contains 16 residues. Germline V CDR1 and CDR2: SGHTA, FQGNSA. The CDR3 protein is CASSLNRPGAGNTIYF. The CDR3 coding sequence is TGTGCCAGCAGCTTAAATCGGCCAGGGGCTGGAAACACCATATATTTT.

A word on this clone: The same CDR3 arises from other DNA sequences in this sample as well. The V gene is TRBV6-2 or TRBV6-3, the J gene TRBJ1-1; 7 nucleotides align to TRBD1. Germline lookup yields CDR1 MNHEY and CDR2 SVGEGT. J was trimmed by 6 bases and V by 5 bases; bases with no gene match: 0. This CDR3 is built from 11 residues. The CDR3 reads CASSQGAEAFF. Written as DNA, the CDR3 is TGTGCCAGCAGTCAGGGGGCTGAAGCTTTCTTT.

This chain uses TRBV19 with TRBJ1-6; 7 bases match TRBD1. V lost 5 bases, J lost 5 bases, and 6 bases stayed unmatched. Looked up from germline, CDR1 is LNHDA and CDR2 is SQIVND (reference sequence). CDR3 length: 15 amino acids. The CDR3 DNA sequence: TGTGCCAGTAGTGTTACCGGGACAGATAATTCACCCCTCCACTTT. Amino acids: CASSVTGTDNSPLHF.

This chain links TRBV18 with TRBJ1-4; D is possibly TRBD1 (5 bases). The CDR3 contains 16 residues. Trimming stripped 2 bases from V and 0 bases from J, with 10 bases between. From germline, CDR1 is KGHSH and CDR2 LQKENI. The CDR3 DNA reads TGTGCCAGCTCACCAAACAGGAGAGCAACTAATGAAAAACTGTTTTTT. It is translated as CASSPNRRATNEKLFF.

A few counts support this clone. The chain combines TRBV6-5 with TRBJ1-1; no reliable D call. Trimming took 11 bases from V and 4 from J, leaving 14 bases between them. Germline-derived CDR1 and CDR2 are MNHEY and SVGAGI. The CDR3 length is 12 residues. The CDR3 reads CASGRGSTEAFF. The CDR3 DNA follows: TGTGCCTCGGGTCGGGGATCCACTGAAGCTTTCTTT.

The rearrangement links TRBV18 to TRBJ2-3, with 7 bases matching TRBD1. Germline CDR1 and CDR2: KGHSH and LQKENI. This CDR3 is built from 17 residues. V shed 6 bases, J shed 7 bases, and the junction held 19 bases outside the gene matches. This chain's CDR3 is CASSPVSRTLQGNTQYF. CDR3 bases: TGTGCCAGCTCCCCCGTTAGCCGTACACTACAGGGGAATACGCAGTATTTT.

The chain recombines TRBV6-2 or TRBV6-3 with TRBJ2-2, with D maybe TRBD2 (6 bases). Germline V gene sequence: CDR1 MNHEY, CDR2 SVGEGT. CDR3 length: 12 residues. Trimming took off 5 bases at V and 8 bases at J, with 9 bases between the two ends. The CDR3, as DNA: TGTGCCAGCAGTCCACGGGGGGGGGAGCTGTTTTTT. Translated: CASSPRGGELFF.

J is TRBJ1-4 and V is TRBV7-8; 9 nucleotides align to TRBD1. The germline V gene has CDR1 SGHVS and CDR2 FQNEAQ. The V and J ends lost 5 bases and 6 bases, in that order; junction bases with no gene match: 7. This CDR3 has 15 residues. The CDR3 DNA reads as TGTGCCAGCAGCCGACGGACAGGGGAATATGAAAAACTGTTTTTT. It codes for CASSRRTGEYEKLFF.